The clone carrying this T cell receptor beta chain appeared a few times. Antigen specificity is unknown. Co-extraction yielded RNA and DNA from about 20-30 mg of unsorted bulk tissue. The authors sampled five separate regions per tumor. Starting from approximately 500 ng of total RNA, TCR beta cDNA was produced with a primer in the constant region. What produced the TCR beta libraries was three nested multiplex PCR rounds using slightly modified ARM-PCR. TRBV1-TRBV30 forward primers paired with a C-beta reverse primer were used in the first two PCR rounds, which ran roughly 9 cycles each. MiXCR, run by TCRdb on the multiplex PCR reads, gives a single entry per CDR3 protein. The repertoire holds 100,000 to 150,000 distinct CDR3 sequences, approximately 64% seen once, with 8.4% in the top ten. This record belongs to a study of tumor-infiltrating lymphocytes in primary liver carcinoma. Study details: Patients of both sexes were 30 to 69 years old. Study results and caveats: Only about 7.5-25% of top clones occurred in every one of the five tumor regions.

Trimming stripped 9 bases from V and 4 bases from J, with 9 bases between. Germline CDR1 is KGHDR and CDR2 is SFDVKD. The length of the CDR3 is 12 residues. Source material: liver tumor tissue from sampling region 3. The subset: tumor region T3, left-lateral pole. The receptor was isolated from a woman aged 55 to 70 with primary liver carcinoma and hepatitis B virus infection. The rearrangement uses TRBV24-1 and TRBJ2-1; D not resolved. The DNA of the CDR3 is TGTGCCACCGGAGACGGATACAATGAGCAGTTCTTC. Translated: CATGDGYNEQFF.